This T cell receptor (beta chain) was documented in a study of spatial heterogeneity in lung cancer. Turning to the study itself: Beta-chain sequences were consistently detected more often than alpha-chain sequences. Each distinct TCR and UMI combination averaged more than ten appearances in raw reads.

The time point here: sample taken at primary tumor resection. Unsorted tumor, nontumor lung tissue or cryopreserved PBMC supplied the whole RNA. Every individual TCR cDNA molecule carried its own unique molecular identifier, which allowed correction of PCR and sequencing errors. TCRdb passed the 5' RACE reads through MiXCR, listing each CDR3 protein once. The sample includes around 63,000 distinct CDR3 sequences, approximately 8% seen only once; the top ten take around 16%. The V gene lost 0 bases and the J gene lost 4 bases, with 18 bases spanning the gap. The CDR3 is made up of 17 amino acids. From germline, CDR1 is LGHNT and CDR2 FRNRAP.

The receptor was derived from a female donor with early-stage non-small cell lung cancer. This chain connects TRBV12-5 to TRBJ1-2; unclear D gene. The starting material was PBMCs, obtained at surgery. CDR3 nucleotides: TGTGCTAGTGGTTTGGTACTTGGAGGCATAACGGGCTATGGCTACACCTTC. It is translated as CASGLVLGGITGYGYTF.